This TCR beta chain was retrieved from a study of response to subunit inactivated influenza vaccine. TCRdb reprocessed the RT-PCR reads via MiXCR and lists one record per CDR3 protein. The table shows roughly 630,000 distinct CDR3 sequences, with 12% to 15% occurring only once. To note about this clonotype: A single base separates this from a much larger clone, so it may be a read error.

In germline, CDR1 is SGHTA, CDR2 FQGNSA. The CDR3 covers 15 residues. V lost 0 bases, J lost 5 bases, and 10 bases lay in between. This rearrangement joins TRBV7-2 to TRBJ1-4; D perhaps matches TRBD1 (6 bases). Sequenced here: PBMCs from blood, sampled around two weeks before vaccination. This clonotype was sampled from a man in his fifties who received an inactivated influenza vaccine. CDR3 coding DNA: TGTGCCAGCAGCTTAGCGTCAGGGGCCAATGAAAAACTGTTTTTT. It specifies CASSLASGANEKLFF.